Listed here are 9 T cell receptor beta chains from one sample, sequenced in a study of T cells in localized non-small cell lung cancer. Only in-frame clones appear in the TCRdb table, and some are missing; sequencing was by immunoSEQ multiplex PCR. The data contain about 21,000 clones, over 65% of them singletons. The sequenced sample was PBMCs, obtained before any cancer treatment. The source of these receptors is a woman aged 35 to 69 with stage II squamous cell lung carcinoma.

The chain carries TRBV10-3 and TRBJ1-2, with D maybe TRBD1 (6 bases). The V gene's germline CDR1 is ENHRY and CDR2 SYGVKD. Trimming took 7 bases from V and 3 from J, leaving 15 bases between them. This CDR3 spans 14 amino acids. The CDR3 coding sequence is TGTGCCATCAACGAGGGGGGGTCTCACTATGGCTACACCTTC. Encoded protein: CAINEGGSHYGYTF.

This chain uses TRBV6-1 with TRBJ1-2, with D possibly TRBD1 on 6 matching bases. In germline, CDR1 is MNHNS, CDR2 SASEGT. Trimming cost V 4 bases and J 3 bases, with 12 bases left between them. The CDR3 contains 14 residues. CDR3 sequence reads: CASSASRGDYGYTF. CDR3 sequence (DNA): TGTGCCAGCAGTGCCTCCAGGGGCGACTATGGCTACACCTTC.

J is TRBJ1-5 and V is TRBV28; D is ambiguous. Trimming cost V 3 bases and J 4 bases, with 13 bases left between them. The CDR3 spans 15 residues. Germline values: CDR1 MDHEN, CDR2 SYDVKM. CDR3 region: CASSFAQAGNQPQHF. The CDR3 region has the DNA TGTGCCAGCAGTTTCGCGCAGGCAGGTAATCAGCCCCAGCATTTT. The variable domain in full, with the rest retrieved from reference TRBV28 and TRBJ1-5, is DVKVTQSSRYLVKRTGEKVFLECVQDMDHENMFWYRQDPGLGLRLIYFSYDVKMKEKGDIPEGYSVSREKKERFSLILESASTNQTSMYLCASSFAQAGNQPQHFGDGTRLSIL.

The chain has TRBV19 and TRBJ2-7; either TRBD1 or TRBD2 may supply D (5 bases each). The length of the CDR3 is 15 residues. V was shortened by 7 bases and J by 0 bases, with 16 bases between the two germline ends. CDR1 LNHDA and CDR2 SQIVND come from the germline V gene (reference sequence). CDR3: CASKARGSSSYEQYF. DNA for the CDR3: TGTGCCAGTAAAGCCCGGGGCAGCAGCTCCTACGAGCAGTACTTC.

The chain couples TRBV7-9 to TRBJ1-4, with D unclear. This CDR3 comprises 15 residues. Trimming took off 1 base at V and 4 bases at J, with 10 bases between the two ends. In germline, CDR1 is SEHNR, CDR2 FQNEAQ (reference sequence). In DNA, the CDR3 is TGTGCCAGCAGCTTAGGGGTCGGCCTTAATGAAAAACTGTTTTTT. Its translation is CASSLGVGLNEKLFF.

The V and J genes are TRBV11-3 and TRBJ2-6; possibly TRBD1 for D (5 bases). Germline V gene sequence: CDR1 SGHNT, CDR2 YENEEA. The V and J ends lost 5 bases and 4 bases respectively, with 12 bases between them. The CDR3 covers 15 residues. The CDR3 DNA reads TGTGCCAGCAGCCAAACAGGCCCGGGGGCCAACGTCCTGACTTTC. Its protein is CASSQTGPGANVLTF.

The chain joins TRBV7-6 to TRBJ1-4; 9 bases are shared with TRBD1. CDR1 SGHVS and CDR2 FNYEAQ come from the germline V gene. This CDR3 region has 16 residues. V trimming: 2 bases; J trimming: 8 bases; junction bases outside the gene matches: 9. This CDR3 is CASSLRLGTGREKLFF. The CDR3 nucleotides read TGTGCCAGCAGCTTAAGGCTGGGGACAGGGAGGGAAAAACTGTTTTTT. The full variable domain, with the rest looked up from reference TRBV7-6 and TRBJ1-4, is GAGVSQSPRYKVTKRGQDVALRCDPISGHVSLYWYRQALGQGPEFLTYFNYEAQQDKSGLPNDRFSAERPEGSISTLTIQRTEQRDSAMYRCASSLRLGTGREKLFFGSGTQLSVL.

V gene TRBV4-1 combines with J gene TRBJ1-4; D is unclear. The V gene's germline CDR1 is MGHRA and CDR2 YSYEKL. CDR3 length equals 16 residues. V lost 0 bases to trimming and J lost 14 bases, with 22 bases between them. CDR3 bases: TGCGCCAGCAGCCAAGATGCCGGACGGTCCCATAGATGGCTGTTTTTT. This translates into CASSQDAGRSHRWLFF.

V usage is TRBV30 and J usage is TRBJ1-5; 9 positions match TRBD1. CDR3 size: 15 residues. The germline V gene has CDR1 GTSNPN and CDR2 SVGIG (reference sequence). Unmatched junction bases numbered 6, after V lost 2 bases and J lost 4 bases. DNA of the CDR3: TGTGCCTGGAGTCCCGCCGGGACAGGGAATCAGCCCCAGCATTTT. As protein: CAWSPAGTGNQPQHF.